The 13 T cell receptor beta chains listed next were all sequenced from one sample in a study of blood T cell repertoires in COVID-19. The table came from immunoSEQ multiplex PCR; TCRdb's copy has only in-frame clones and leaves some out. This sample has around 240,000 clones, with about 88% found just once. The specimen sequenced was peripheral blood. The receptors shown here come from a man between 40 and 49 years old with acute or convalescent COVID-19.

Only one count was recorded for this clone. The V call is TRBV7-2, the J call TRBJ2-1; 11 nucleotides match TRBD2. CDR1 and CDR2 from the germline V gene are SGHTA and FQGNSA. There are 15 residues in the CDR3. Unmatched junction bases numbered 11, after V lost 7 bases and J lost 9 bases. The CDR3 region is CASNLVAGGLSEQFF. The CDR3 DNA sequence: TGTGCCAGCAACCTCGTAGCGGGGGGGCTCAGTGAGCAGTTCTTC.

The CDR3 sequence: CASSETGGYGYTF. The CDR3 DNA follows: TGTGCCAGCAGTGAAACAGGGGGCTATGGCTACACCTTC. This chain links TRBV6-4 with TRBJ1-2; 8 bases map to TRBD1. Trimming cost V 3 bases and J 4 bases; bases outside gene matches: 1. The germline gives CDR1 MRHNA, CDR2 SNTAGT. This CDR3 comprises 13 residues.

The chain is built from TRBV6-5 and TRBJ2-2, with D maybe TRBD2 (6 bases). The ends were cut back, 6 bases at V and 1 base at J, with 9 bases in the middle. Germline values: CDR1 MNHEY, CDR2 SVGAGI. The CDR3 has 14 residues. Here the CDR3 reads CASRARGNTGELFF. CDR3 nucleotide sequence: TGTGCCAGCAGAGCGCGGGGGAACACCGGGGAGCTGTTTTTT.

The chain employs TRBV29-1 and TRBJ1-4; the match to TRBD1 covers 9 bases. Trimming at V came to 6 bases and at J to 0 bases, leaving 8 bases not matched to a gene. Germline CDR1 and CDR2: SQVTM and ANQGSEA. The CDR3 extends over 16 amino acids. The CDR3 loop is CSVGGQGKSTNEKLFF. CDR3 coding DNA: TGCAGCGTCGGCGGACAGGGGAAATCAACTAATGAAAAACTGTTTTTT.

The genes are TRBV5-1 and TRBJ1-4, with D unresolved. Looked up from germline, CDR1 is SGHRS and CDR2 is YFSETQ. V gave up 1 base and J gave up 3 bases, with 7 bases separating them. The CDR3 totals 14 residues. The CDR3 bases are TGCGCCAGCAGCTTGACAGAACCTAATGAAAAACTGTTTTTT. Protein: CASSLTEPNEKLFF.

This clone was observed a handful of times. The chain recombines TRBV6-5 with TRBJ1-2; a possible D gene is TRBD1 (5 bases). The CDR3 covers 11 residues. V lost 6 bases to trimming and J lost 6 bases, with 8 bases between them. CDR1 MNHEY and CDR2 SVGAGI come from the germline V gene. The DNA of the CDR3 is TGTGCCAGCAGCCCAGGGCATGGCTACACCTTC. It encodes CASSPGHGYTF.

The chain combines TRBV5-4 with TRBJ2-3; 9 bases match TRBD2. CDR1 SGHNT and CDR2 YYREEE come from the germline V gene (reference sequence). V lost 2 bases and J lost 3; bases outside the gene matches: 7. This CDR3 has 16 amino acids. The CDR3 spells CASSFGGGARTDTQYF. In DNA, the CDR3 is TGTGCCAGCAGCTTCGGCGGGGGGGCCAGGACAGATACGCAGTATTTT.

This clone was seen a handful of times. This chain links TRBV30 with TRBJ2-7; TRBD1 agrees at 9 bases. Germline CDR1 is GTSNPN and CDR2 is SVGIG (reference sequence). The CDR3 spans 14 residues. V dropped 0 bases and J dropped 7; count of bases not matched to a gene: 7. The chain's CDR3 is CAWSVVTGGSEQYF. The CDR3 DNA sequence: TGTGCCTGGAGTGTAGTAACAGGGGGCTCGGAGCAGTACTTC.

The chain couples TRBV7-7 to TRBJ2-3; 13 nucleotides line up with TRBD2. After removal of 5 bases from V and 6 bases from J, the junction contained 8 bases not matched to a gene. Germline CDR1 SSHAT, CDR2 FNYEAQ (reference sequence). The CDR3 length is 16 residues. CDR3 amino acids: CASSQTSGGPSDTQYF. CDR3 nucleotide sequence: TGTGCCAGCAGCCAGACTAGCGGGGGGCCGTCCGATACGCAGTATTTT.

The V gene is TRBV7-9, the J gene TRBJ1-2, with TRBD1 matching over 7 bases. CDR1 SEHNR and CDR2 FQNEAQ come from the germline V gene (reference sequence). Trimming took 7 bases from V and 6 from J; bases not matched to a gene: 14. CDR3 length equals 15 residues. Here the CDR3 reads CASTTTFATGDGYTF. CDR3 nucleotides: TGTGCCAGCACCACAACGTTTGCAACAGGGGATGGCTACACCTTC.

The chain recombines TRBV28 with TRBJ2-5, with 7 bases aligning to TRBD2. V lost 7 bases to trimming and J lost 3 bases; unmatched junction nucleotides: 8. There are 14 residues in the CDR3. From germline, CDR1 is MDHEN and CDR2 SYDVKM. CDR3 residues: CASTLAAPKETQYF. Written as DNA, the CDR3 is TGTGCCAGCACTCTAGCGGCTCCTAAAGAGACCCAGTACTTC.

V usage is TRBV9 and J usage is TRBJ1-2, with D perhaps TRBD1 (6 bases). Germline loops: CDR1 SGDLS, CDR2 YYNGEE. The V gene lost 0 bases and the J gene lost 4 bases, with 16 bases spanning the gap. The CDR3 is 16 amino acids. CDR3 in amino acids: CASSVEISEGGYGYTF. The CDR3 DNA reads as TGTGCCAGCAGCGTAGAGATCTCGGAAGGGGGCTATGGCTACACCTTC.

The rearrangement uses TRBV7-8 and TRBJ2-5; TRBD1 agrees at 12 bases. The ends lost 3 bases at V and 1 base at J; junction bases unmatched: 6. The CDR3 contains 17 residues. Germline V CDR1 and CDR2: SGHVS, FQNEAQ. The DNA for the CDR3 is TGTGCCAGCAGCTTTTGGGGACAGGGGGCTATCCAAGAGACCCAGTACTTC. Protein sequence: CASSFWGQGAIQETQYF. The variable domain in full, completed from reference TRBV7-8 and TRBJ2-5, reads GAGVSQSPRYKVAKRGQDVALRCDPISGHVSLFWYQQALGQGPEFLTYFQNEAQLDKSGLPSDRFFAERPEGSVSTLKIQRTQQEDSAVYLCASSFWGQGAIQETQYFGPGTRLLVL.